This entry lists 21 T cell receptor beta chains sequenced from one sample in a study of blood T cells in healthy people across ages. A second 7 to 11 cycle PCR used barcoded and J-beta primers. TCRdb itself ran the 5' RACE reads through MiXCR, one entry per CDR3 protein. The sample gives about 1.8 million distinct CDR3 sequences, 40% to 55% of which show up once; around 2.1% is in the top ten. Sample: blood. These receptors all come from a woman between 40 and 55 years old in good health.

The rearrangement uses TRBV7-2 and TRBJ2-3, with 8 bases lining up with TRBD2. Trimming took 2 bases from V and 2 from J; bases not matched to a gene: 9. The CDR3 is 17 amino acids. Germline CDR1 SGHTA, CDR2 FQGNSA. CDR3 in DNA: TGTGCCAGCAGCTTAAGGTCTAGCGGGTATATCACAGATACGCAGTATTTT. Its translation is CASSLRSSGYITDTQYF.

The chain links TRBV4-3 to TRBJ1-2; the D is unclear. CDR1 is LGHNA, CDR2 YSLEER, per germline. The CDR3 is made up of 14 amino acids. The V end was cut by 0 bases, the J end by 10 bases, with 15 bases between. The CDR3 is CASSQDPGHRDYTF. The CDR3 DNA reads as TGCGCCAGCAGCCAAGATCCGGGCCATCGGGACTACACCTTC.

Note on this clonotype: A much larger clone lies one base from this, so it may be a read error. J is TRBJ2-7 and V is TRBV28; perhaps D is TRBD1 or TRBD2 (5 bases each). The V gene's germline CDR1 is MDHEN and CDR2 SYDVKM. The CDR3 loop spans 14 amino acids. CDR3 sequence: CASSQGASSYGQYF. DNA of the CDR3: TGTGCCAGCAGTCAAGGGGCTAGCTCCTACGGGCAGTACTTC.

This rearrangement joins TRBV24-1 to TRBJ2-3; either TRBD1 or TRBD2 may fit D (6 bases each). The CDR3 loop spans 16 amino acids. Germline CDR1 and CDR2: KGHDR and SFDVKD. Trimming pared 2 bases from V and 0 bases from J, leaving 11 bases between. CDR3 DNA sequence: TGTGCCACCAGTGATTACGGGGGCCGGAGCACAGATACGCAGTATTTT. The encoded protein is CATSDYGGRSTDTQYF.

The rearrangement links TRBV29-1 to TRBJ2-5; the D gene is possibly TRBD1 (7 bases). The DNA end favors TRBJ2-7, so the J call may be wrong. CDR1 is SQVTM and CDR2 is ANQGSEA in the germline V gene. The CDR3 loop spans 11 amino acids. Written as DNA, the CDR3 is TGCAGCGCAGGGGGGTGGTACGAGCAGTACTTC. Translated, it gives CSAGGWYEQYF.

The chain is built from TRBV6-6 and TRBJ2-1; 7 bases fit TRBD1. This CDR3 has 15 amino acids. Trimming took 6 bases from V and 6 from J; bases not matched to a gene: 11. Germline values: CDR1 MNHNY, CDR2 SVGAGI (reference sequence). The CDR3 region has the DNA TGTGCCAGCAGAACCGAGCAGACAGGGATCAATGAGCAGTTCTTC. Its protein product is CASRTEQTGINEQFF.

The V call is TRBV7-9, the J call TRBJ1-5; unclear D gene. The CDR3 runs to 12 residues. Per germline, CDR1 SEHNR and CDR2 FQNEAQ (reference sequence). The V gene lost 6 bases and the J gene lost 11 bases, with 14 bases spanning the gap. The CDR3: CASSSDISAQHF. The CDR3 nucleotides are TGTGCCAGCAGTTCTGACATCTCGGCCCAGCATTTT.

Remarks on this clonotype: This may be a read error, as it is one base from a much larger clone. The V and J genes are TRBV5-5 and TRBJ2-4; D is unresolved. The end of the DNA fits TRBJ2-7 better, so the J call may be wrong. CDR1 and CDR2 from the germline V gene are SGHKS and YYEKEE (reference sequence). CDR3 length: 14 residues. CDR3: CASSWTSRPYEQYF. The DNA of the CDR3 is TGTGCCAGCAGCTGGACGTCCAGGCCCTACGAGCAGTACTTC.

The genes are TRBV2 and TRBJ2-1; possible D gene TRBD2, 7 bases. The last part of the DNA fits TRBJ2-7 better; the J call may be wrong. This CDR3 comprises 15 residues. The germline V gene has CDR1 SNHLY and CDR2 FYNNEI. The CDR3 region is CASIGPGGPYNEQYF. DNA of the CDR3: TGTGCCAGCATAGGGCCGGGGGGCCCCTACAATGAGCAGTACTTC.

The CDR3 loop is CASSPSDRARTQYF. The CDR3 bases are TGTGCCAGCTCACCGTCGGACAGGGCTCGTACGCAGTATTTT. V usage is TRBV18 and J usage is TRBJ2-3; TRBD1 matches 8 bases. The CDR3 is 14 amino acids. Germline-derived CDR1 and CDR2 are KGHSH and LQKENI. V shed 3 bases, J shed 8 bases, and the junction held 7 bases outside the gene matches.

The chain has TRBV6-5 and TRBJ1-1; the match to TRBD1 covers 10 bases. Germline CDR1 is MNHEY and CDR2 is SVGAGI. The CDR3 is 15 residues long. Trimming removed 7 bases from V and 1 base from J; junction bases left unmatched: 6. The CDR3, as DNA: TGTGCCAGCAAGACGGACAGGGGGAAGAACACTGAAGCTTTCTTT. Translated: CASKTDRGKNTEAFF.

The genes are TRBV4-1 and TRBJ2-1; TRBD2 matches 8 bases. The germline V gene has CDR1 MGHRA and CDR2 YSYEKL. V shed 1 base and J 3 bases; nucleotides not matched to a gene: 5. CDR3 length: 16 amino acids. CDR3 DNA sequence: TGCGCCAGCAGCCAAGCGCGCGGGGGGCTCTACAATGAGCAGTTCTTC. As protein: CASSQARGGLYNEQFF.

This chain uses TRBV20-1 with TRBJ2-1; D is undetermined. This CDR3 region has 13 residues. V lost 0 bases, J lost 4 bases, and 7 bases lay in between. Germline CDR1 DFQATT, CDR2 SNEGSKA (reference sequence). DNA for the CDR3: TGCAGTGCTAGAGATCAGAAGTACAATGAGCAGTTCTTC. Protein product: CSARDQKYNEQFF.

CDR3 in amino acids: CASSLDTGVTEAFF. The DNA for the CDR3 is TGTGCCAGCAGCTTAGATACAGGCGTCACTGAAGCTTTCTTT. The J gene is TRBJ1-1, the V gene TRBV7-3, with D possibly being TRBD1 (5 bases). The CDR3 spans 14 residues. The V and J ends lost 2 bases and 4 bases respectively, with 11 bases between them. The V gene's germline CDR1 is SGHTA and CDR2 FQGTGA.

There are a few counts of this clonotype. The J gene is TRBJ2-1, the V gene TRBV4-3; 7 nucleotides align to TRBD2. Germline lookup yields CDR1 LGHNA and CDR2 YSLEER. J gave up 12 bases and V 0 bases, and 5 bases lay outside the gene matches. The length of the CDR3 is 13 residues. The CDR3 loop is CASSQDPWEGQFF. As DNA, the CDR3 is TGCGCCAGCAGCCAAGATCCTTGGGAGGGGCAGTTCTTC.

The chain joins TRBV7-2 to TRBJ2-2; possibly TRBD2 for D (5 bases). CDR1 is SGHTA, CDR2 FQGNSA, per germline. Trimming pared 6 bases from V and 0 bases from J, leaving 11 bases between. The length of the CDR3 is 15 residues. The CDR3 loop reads CASRVRAANTGELFF. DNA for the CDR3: TGTGCCAGCAGGGTGAGGGCAGCGAACACCGGGGAGCTGTTTTTT.

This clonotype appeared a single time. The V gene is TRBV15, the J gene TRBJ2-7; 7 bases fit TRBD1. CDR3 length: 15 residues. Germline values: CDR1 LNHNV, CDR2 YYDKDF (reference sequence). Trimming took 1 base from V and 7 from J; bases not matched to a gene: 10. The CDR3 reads CATSRVRDSYNEQYF. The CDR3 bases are TGTGCCACCAGCAGAGTTCGGGACAGCTACAATGAGCAGTACTTC.

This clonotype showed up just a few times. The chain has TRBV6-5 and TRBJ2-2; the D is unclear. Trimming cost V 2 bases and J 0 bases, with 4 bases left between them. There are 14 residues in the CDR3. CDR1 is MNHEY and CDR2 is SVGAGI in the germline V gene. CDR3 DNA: TGTGCCAGCAGTTACGACACGAACACCGGGGAGCTGTTTTTT. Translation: CASSYDTNTGELFF.

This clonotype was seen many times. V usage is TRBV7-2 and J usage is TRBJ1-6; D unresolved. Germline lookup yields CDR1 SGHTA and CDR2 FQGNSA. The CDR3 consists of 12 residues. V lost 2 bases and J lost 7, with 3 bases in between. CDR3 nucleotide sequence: TGTGCCAGCAGCTTACCGAATTCACCCCTCCACTTT. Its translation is CASSLPNSPLHF.

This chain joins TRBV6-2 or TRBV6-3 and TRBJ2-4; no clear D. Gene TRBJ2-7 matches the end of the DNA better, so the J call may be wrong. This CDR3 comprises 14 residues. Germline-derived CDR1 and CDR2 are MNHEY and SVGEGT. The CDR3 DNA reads TGTGCCAGCAGTTACTCGTACCCCGGCTACGAGCAGTACTTC. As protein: CASSYSYPGYEQYF.

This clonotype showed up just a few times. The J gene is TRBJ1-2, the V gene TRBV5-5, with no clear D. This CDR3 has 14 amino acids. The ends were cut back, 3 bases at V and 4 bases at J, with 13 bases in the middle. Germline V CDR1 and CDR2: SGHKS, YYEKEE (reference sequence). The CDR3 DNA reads TGTGCCAGCAGCTGGGATACATGGGCCTATGGCTACACCTTC. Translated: CASSWDTWAYGYTF.